This TCR beta chain derives from a study of cytotoxic CD8 clonotypes in ibrutinib-treated CLL. Whole-study findings and limits: Sampling times differed between sustained-remission and progressing patients. Clonality rose at ibrutinib response and fell back toward baseline at progression.

Trimming took 0 bases from V and 6 from J; bases not matched to a gene: 12. CDR1 is SGDLS and CDR2 is YYNGEE in the germline V gene. This CDR3 region has 16 residues. Profiled with immunoSEQ multiplex PCR; TCRdb holds only in-frame clones, not every one. The sample has 76,000 or so clones, roughly 85% seen once; the top ten hold around 37%. This clone was observed a single time. Its antigen is still unknown. The sequence came from a human donor with chronic lymphocytic leukemia. The sequencing used PBMCs, collected after 24 months of ibrutinib treatment. The rearrangement uses TRBV9 and TRBJ2-7, with TRBD2 matching over 7 bases. The CDR3: CASSVGAGRENREQYF. In nucleotides, the CDR3 is TGTGCCAGCAGCGTAGGCGCGGGGCGGGAGAATCGCGAGCAGTACTTC. The complete variable domain, with remaining parts taken from reference TRBV9 and TRBJ2-7, reads DSGVTQTPKHLITATGQRVTLRCSPRSGDLSVYWYQQSLDQGLQFLIQYYNGEERAKGNILERFSAQQFPDLHSELNLSSLELGDSALYFCASSVGAGRENREQYFGPGTRLTVT.